This record looks at one TCR beta chain sequence and its context. Its antigen is unidentified. These data are taken from a study of OX40 agonist ivuxolimab in advanced cancers. The protocol was immunoSEQ multiplex PCR, while the TCRdb copy is restricted to in-frame clones and leaves out a portion. The sample holds approximately 69,000 clones, more than 70% seen once. This CDR3 has 16 amino acids. V dropped 0 bases and J dropped 6; count of bases not matched to a gene: 5. Germline V lookup: CDR1 MGHRA, CDR2 YSYEKL. Study-wide results and caveats: CD4+ and CD8+ blood T cells expanded clonally by week 6 at 0.1 to 3.0 mg/kg. Relative to CD4+, CD8+ T cells held more expanded clones on average.

The rearrangement links TRBV4-1 to TRBJ2-1; 10 bases fit TRBD2. This receptor was identified in an adult with an advanced solid tumor such as melanoma, head and neck, liver or kidney cancer. This sample comprised CD4+ or CD8+ T cells sorted from blood, obtained in a trial of the OX40 agonist ivuxolimab. The CDR3 DNA reads as TGCGCCAGCAGCCAAGATTCGGCTAGCGGGAGCAATGAGCAGTTCTTC. Translating it yields CASSQDSASGSNEQFF.